This TCR beta chain was captured by sequencing in a study of cytomegalovirus exposure and HLA in healthy donors. CDR1 is SNHLY, CDR2 FYNNEI, per germline. The CDR3 contains 15 residues. The J segment lost 5 bases and the V segment lost 6 bases, leaving 9 bases of the junction unmatched. 13 Jbeta primers and 60 Vbeta primers were used for the PCR. Measured with immunoSEQ multiplex PCR; TCRdb has only the in-frame clones, and not every one. The sample yields approximately 150,000 clones, roughly three quarters seen once. The sequence derives from a man aged 55-75 years in good health and CMV-seronegative. Sequencing used PBMCs. The rearrangement uses TRBV2 and TRBJ1-4, with TRBD1 identical over 7 bases. The CDR3 DNA reads as TGTGCCAGCAGGGGGTACAGGGGATCGAATGAAAAACTGTTTTTT. It encodes CASRGYRGSNEKLFF.